The sequence of this T cell receptor beta chain was determined in a study of Ad26.COV2.S vaccination and SARS-CoV-2 variants. J was trimmed by 4 bases and V by 4 bases; bases with no gene match: 3. The CDR3 loop spans 15 amino acids. Germline V CDR1 and CDR2: SGHTA, FQGNSA. The method was immunoSEQ multiplex PCR; TCRdb's version includes in-frame clones alone and lacks a portion of them. The table shows hundreds of thousands of clones, with more than 80% occurring only once. Treatment of the sample: some 19 received Ad26.COV2.S at low or high dose, single or two shots; roughly five received placebo; per-sample allocation not given. Collection of the samples took place on day 63 after the first injection of vaccine or placebo.

This TCR derives from a person between 18 and 59 years old who received the Ad26.COV2.S COVID-19 vaccine or a placebo. This rearrangement joins TRBV7-2 to TRBJ2-2, with 10 bases identical to TRBD1. Specimen: peripheral blood, collected in a trial of Ad26.COV2.S vaccine versus placebo. The CDR3 protein is CASSYRTGGTGELFF. The CDR3 DNA follows: TGTGCCAGCAGCTACCGGACAGGGGGCACCGGGGAGCTGTTTTTT.